One and the same sample provided the 22 T cell receptor beta chains below, sequenced in a study of T cell responses to AZD1222 COVID-19 vaccine. Profiling relied on immunoSEQ multiplex PCR, and the TCRdb table lists in-frame clones only, not all of them. The repertoire has about 150,000 clones, under 95% of them found once; the top ten carry 5%. The material sequenced was peripheral blood, taken on day 0 of AZD1222 vaccination. The receptors come from an adult in good health.

V is TRBV19 and J is TRBJ1-1; tentative D call: TRBD1 (5 bases). This CDR3 has 15 amino acids. Germline lookup yields CDR1 LNHDA and CDR2 SQIVND (reference sequence). Trimming shortened V by 3 bases and J by 1 base, and 12 bases separated the two germline ends. The CDR3 bases are TGTGCCAGTAGTATCCGAGGTGGGGGGAACACTGAAGCTTTCTTT. Encoded protein: CASSIRGGGNTEAFF.

V is TRBV28 and J is TRBJ1-5; no firm D call. Germline V lookup: CDR1 MDHEN, CDR2 SYDVKM. CDR3 length: 11 amino acids. Trimming cost V 4 bases and J 5 bases, with 3 bases left between them. The CDR3 here is CASSWDQPQHF. The CDR3 DNA is TGTGCCAGCAGTTGGGATCAGCCCCAGCATTTT.

V and J are TRBV11-2 and TRBJ1-5; TRBD1 matches 8 bases. Germline assignment: CDR1 SGHAT and CDR2 FQNNGV. This CDR3 is built from 15 residues. J was trimmed by 7 bases and V by 0 bases; bases with no gene match: 5. The DNA for the CDR3 is TGTGCCAGCAGCTTAGATCAGGGGGCGAGGCAGCCCCAGCATTTT. It translates to CASSLDQGARQPQHF.

The chain carries TRBV11-2 and TRBJ1-1; D gene uncertain. CDR1 SGHAT and CDR2 FQNNGV come from the germline V gene. The V gene lost 1 base and the J gene lost 0 bases, with 18 bases spanning the gap. The CDR3 is 18 amino acids. The CDR3 bases are TGTGCCAGCAGCTTAGCCCAAAGGGCCGAATACCTGAACACTGAAGCTTTCTTT. It translates to CASSLAQRAEYLNTEAFF.

The rearrangement joins TRBV28 to TRBJ1-2, with D perhaps TRBD1 (5 bases). The length of the CDR3 is 15 residues. Trimming took off 1 base at V and 8 bases at J, with 17 bases between the two ends. Germline V gene lookup returns CDR1 MDHEN and CDR2 SYDVKM. The DNA for the CDR3 is TGTGCCAGCAGTTTATTGCGACAGTCGGCGAGAGGCTACACCTTC. Its translation is CASSLLRQSARGYTF.

This chain uses TRBV19 with TRBJ1-5; D is unclear. Trimming removed 4 bases from V and 0 bases from J, with 7 bases in between. Germline values: CDR1 LNHDA, CDR2 SQIVND (reference sequence). This CDR3 comprises 14 residues. DNA for the CDR3: TGTGCCAGTAGTAGCACCGTTAGCAATCAGCCCCAGCATTTT. This sequence encodes CASSSTVSNQPQHF.

CDR3 amino acids: CASSLVIGDNSPLHF. CDR3 nucleotides: TGTGCCAGCAGCTTAGTTATCGGCGACAATTCACCCCTCCACTTT. The chain carries TRBV7-9 and TRBJ1-6; D is ambiguous. V was clipped by 1 base and J by 7 bases, with 11 bases between them. This CDR3 region has 15 residues. Germline loops: CDR1 SEHNR, CDR2 FQNEAQ (reference sequence). The entire variable domain, with the rest obtained from reference TRBV7-9 and TRBJ1-6, is as follows: DTGVSQNPRHKITKRGQNVTFRCDPISEHNRLYWYRQTLGQGPEFLTYFQNEAQLEKSRLLSDRFSAERPKGSFSTLEIQRTEQGDSAMYLCASSLVIGDNSPLHFGNGTRLTVT.

The V gene is TRBV28, the J gene TRBJ1-2; 9 nucleotides align to TRBD1. CDR3 size: 15 residues. The V gene's germline CDR1 is MDHEN and CDR2 SYDVKM. The J segment lost 4 bases and the V segment lost 7 bases, leaving 10 bases of the junction unmatched. CDR3 residues: CASTGTGSFSYGYTF. CDR3 coding DNA: TGTGCCAGCACCGGGACAGGGTCGTTTAGCTATGGCTACACCTTC.

The chain employs TRBV28 and TRBJ2-7; D gene unclear. This CDR3 is built from 13 residues. The germline CDR1 and CDR2 sequences are MDHEN and SYDVKM. The germline V and J ends were trimmed by 6 bases and 4 bases, with 13 bases remaining between them. The CDR3 DNA sequence: TGTGCCAGCAGCCTTTCACCGAATTACGAGCAGTACTTC. It is translated as CASSLSPNYEQYF.

This clone appeared a few times. The CDR3 region has the DNA TGTGCCAGCAGCTTAACGACCCAAGAGACCCAGTACTTC. It encodes CASSLTTQETQYF. The chain carries TRBV11-2 and TRBJ2-5; D not certain. Germline V gene lookup returns CDR1 SGHAT and CDR2 FQNNGV. The CDR3 extends over 13 amino acids. Trimming took off 2 bases at V and 1 base at J, with 5 bases between the two ends.

V is TRBV11-2 and J is TRBJ2-5; D is perhaps TRBD1 (5 bases). There are 14 residues in the CDR3. The V and J ends lost 0 bases and 5 bases respectively, with 10 bases between them. Germline CDR1 and CDR2: SGHAT and FQNNGV. The CDR3 sequence is CASSLEGVEETQYF. The DNA of the CDR3 is TGTGCCAGCAGCTTAGAAGGGGTAGAGGAGACCCAGTACTTC.

The sample holds a few counts of this clone. The chain has TRBV27 and TRBJ2-7; TRBD2 matches at 12 bases. Germline V gene sequence: CDR1 MNHEY, CDR2 SMNVEV (reference sequence). The CDR3 contains 14 residues. The J segment lost 2 bases and the V segment lost 6 bases, leaving 2 bases of the junction unmatched. CDR3 coding DNA: TGTGCCAGCAGCCGGACTAGCGGGGCCTACGAGCAGTACTTC. Amino acids: CASSRTSGAYEQYF.

The chain combines TRBV6-5 with TRBJ2-2; 10 nucleotides line up with TRBD1. The V and J ends lost 7 bases and 6 bases, in that order; junction bases with no gene match: 8. Germline-derived CDR1 and CDR2 are MNHEY and SVGAGI. This CDR3 contains 15 residues. This chain's CDR3 is CASILEGTGAGELFF. Written as DNA, the CDR3 is TGTGCCAGCATCTTAGAGGGGACAGGGGCCGGGGAGCTGTTTTTT.

V and J are TRBV3-1 (or the pseudogene TRBV3-2) and TRBJ2-5; 9 bases map to TRBD2. Trimming took 0 bases from V and 5 from J; bases not matched to a gene: 4. CDR3 length: 15 amino acids. In germline, CDR1 is LGHDT, CDR2 YNNKEL (reference sequence). The CDR3 loop reads CASSQDTSGQETQYF. In DNA, the CDR3 is TGTGCCAGCAGCCAAGACACTAGCGGGCAGGAGACCCAGTACTTC.

The chain couples TRBV4-2 to TRBJ2-3, with 8 positions matching TRBD1. Germline CDR1 and CDR2: LGHNA and YNFKEQ. The CDR3 spans 15 residues. V shed 4 bases, J shed 0 bases, and the junction held 3 bases outside the gene matches. The CDR3, as DNA: TGTGCCAGCAGCCCCGGACAGGGAAGCACAGATACGCAGTATTTT. Residues: CASSPGQGSTDTQYF.

The rearrangement uses TRBV28 and TRBJ1-2; no firm D call. V lost 7 bases and J lost 4, with 22 bases in between. In germline, CDR1 is MDHEN, CDR2 SYDVKM. The CDR3 extends over 16 amino acids. CDR3 loop: CASTPIPGYMPYGYTF. The CDR3 DNA sequence: TGTGCCAGCACCCCAATCCCAGGATATATGCCCTATGGCTACACCTTC.

CDR3: CSVARGQGEAFF. The DNA for the CDR3 is TGCAGCGTTGCGAGGGGGCAAGGTGAAGCTTTCTTT. The V gene is TRBV29-1, the J gene TRBJ1-1; TRBD1 matches at 7 bases. Germline V gene lookup returns CDR1 SQVTM and CDR2 ANQGSEA. The CDR3 contains 12 residues. With V trimmed by 4 bases and J by 7 bases, 6 bases remained unmatched.

The chain is built from TRBV28 and TRBJ2-2; no reliable D call. The CDR3 loop spans 16 amino acids. Trimming took off 3 bases at V and 4 bases at J, with 15 bases between the two ends. Germline V gene lookup returns CDR1 MDHEN and CDR2 SYDVKM. Written as DNA, the CDR3 is TGTGCCAGCAGTTTCATACTGGGTGGTGGCACCGGGGAGCTGTTTTTT. The encoded protein is CASSFILGGGTGELFF. Together with reference TRBV28 and TRBJ2-2, the CDR3 gives the full variable domain: DVKVTQSSRYLVKRTGEKVFLECVQDMDHENMFWYRQDPGLGLRLIYFSYDVKMKEKGDIPEGYSVSREKKERFSLILESASTNQTSMYLCASSFILGGGTGELFFGEGSRLTVL.

The chain has TRBV5-1 and TRBJ2-5; the D gene is possibly TRBD1 (5 bases). This CDR3 spans 11 amino acids. V gave up 6 bases and J gave up 3 bases, with 6 bases separating them. Germline CDR1 reads SGHRS; CDR2 reads YFSETQ. The CDR3 nucleotides are TGCGCCAGCAAACAGGAAGAGACCCAGTACTTC. Residues: CASKQEETQYF.

The chain links TRBV27 to TRBJ1-2; 8 nucleotides line up with TRBD1. CDR3 length: 15 amino acids. CDR1 is MNHEY and CDR2 is SMNVEV in the germline V gene (reference sequence). Trimming took 2 bases from V and 4 from J; bases not matched to a gene: 6. CDR3 nucleotides: TGTGCCAGCAGTTTACAGCCAGGGGGCGGCTATGGCTACACCTTC. Protein: CASSLQPGGGYGYTF.

The chain links TRBV19 to TRBJ2-6; 8 nucleotides align to TRBD1. The CDR3 is 15 amino acids. With 10 bases clipped from V and 1 base from J, the junction kept 6 bases outside the gene matches. The V gene's germline CDR1 is LNHDA and CDR2 SQIVND (reference sequence). The CDR3 bases are TGTGCCACTGACAGGGGAGCGTCTGGGGCCAACGTCCTGACTTTC. Protein: CATDRGASGANVLTF.

This chain links TRBV3-1 (or the pseudogene TRBV3-2) with TRBJ1-5; D is unclear. Trimming cost V 1 base and J 4 bases, with 11 bases left between them. The CDR3 is made up of 15 amino acids. Germline V lookup: CDR1 LGHDT, CDR2 YNNKEL (reference sequence). The DNA for the CDR3 is TGTGCCAGCAGCCAAGGAATCGGGGTTAATCAGCCCCAGCATTTT. Protein product: CASSQGIGVNQPQHF.